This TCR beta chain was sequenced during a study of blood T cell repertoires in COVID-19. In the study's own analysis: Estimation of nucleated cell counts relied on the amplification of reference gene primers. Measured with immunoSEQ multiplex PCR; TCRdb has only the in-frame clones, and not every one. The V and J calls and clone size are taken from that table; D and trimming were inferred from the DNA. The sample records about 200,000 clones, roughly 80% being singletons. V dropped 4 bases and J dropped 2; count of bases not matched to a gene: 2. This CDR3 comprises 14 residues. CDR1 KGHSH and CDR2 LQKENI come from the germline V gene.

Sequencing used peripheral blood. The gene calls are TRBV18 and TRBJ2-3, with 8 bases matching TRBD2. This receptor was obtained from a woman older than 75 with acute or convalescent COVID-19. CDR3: CASSLAGHTDTQYF. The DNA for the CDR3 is TGTGCCAGCTCACTAGCGGGGCACACAGATACGCAGTATTTT.